This T cell receptor (beta chain) was documented in a study of OX40 agonist ivuxolimab in advanced cancers. In the case of this clone: Antigen: not known.

The study's findings and limits: Averaged across samples, CD8+ T cells carried more expanded clones than CD4+ did.

Sequencing used immunoSEQ multiplex PCR; TCRdb keeps in-frame clones, though not all of them. Here the sample spans about 20,000 clones, 84% being singletons. The specimen was CD4+ or CD8+ T cells sorted from blood, collected in a trial of the OX40 agonist ivuxolimab. The source of this sequence is an adult with an advanced solid tumor such as melanoma, head and neck, liver or kidney cancer.

This chain's CDR3 is CASSLDRGARELFF. CDR3 sequence (DNA): TGTGCCAGCAGCTTAGACAGGGGGGCCCGGGAGCTGTTTTTT. The chain links TRBV11-2 to TRBJ2-2; the D gene is possibly TRBD1 (7 bases). V gave up 0 bases and J gave up 9 bases, with 11 bases separating them. The CDR3 extends over 14 amino acids. Germline V gives CDR1 SGHAT, CDR2 FQNNGV.